These T cell receptor beta chains were read from a single sample in a study of CD8+ T cells in alopecia areata. Some clones are missing from TCRdb's copy, which holds only in-frame ones; the method was immunoSEQ multiplex PCR. The sample shows about 190,000 clones, about 60% of them seen only once. The sequencing used CD4+ T cells sorted from blood, collected at week 4, from a patient treated with tofacitinib. All receptors come from a human donor with alopecia areata. Each CDR3 is given with its conserved first and last residue. The order of the fields is CDR3 length, J gene, V gene, clone size, CDR3 protein. The size entry is marked missing in some rows and otherwise reads once, few, many or a size class.

11,TRBJ2-3,TRBV20-1,NA,CSASTWDTQYF
14,TRBJ2-1,TRBV29-1,NA,CSARDRMSYNEQFF
12,TRBJ2-2,TRBV11-3,NA,CASSPSYGELFF
15,TRBJ1-1,TRBV6-5,few,CASSTPQGMNTEAFF
13,TRBJ1-2,TRBV30,once,CAWSVLNNYGYTF
12,TRBJ2-1,TRBV29-1,few,CSADGGYNEQFF
16,TRBJ2-3,TRBV23-1,few,CAPHFSRRTYTDTQYF
16,TRBJ2-1,TRBV19,NA,CASSIRLQLIPHEQFF
12,TRBJ2-2,TRBV25-1,few,CASSRLAGELFF
11,TRBJ2-5,TRBV20-1,NA,CSGQWKETQYF
12,TRBJ2-5,TRBV30,NA,CAWGTGRETQYF
15,TRBJ1-4,TRBV10-3,NA,CAISESNPRGEKLFF
14,TRBJ2-7,TRBV10-3,NA,CAISSGTSGTEQYF
12,TRBJ2-5,TRBV11-2,few,CASSLDRGPQYF
11,TRBJ1-2,TRBV25-1,NA,CASSESGRFTF
16,TRBJ2-5,TRBV6-5,NA,CASSYSRGGGQETQYF
15,TRBJ2-4,TRBV25-1,NA,CASSWREGAKNIQYF
14,TRBJ1-5,TRBV7-2,NA,CASSFGRAGQPQHF
15,TRBJ2-7,TRBV29-1,NA,CSVEDPTGQGLKQYF
14,TRBJ2-1,TRBV18,NA,CASSPPGQGVEQFF
12,TRBJ2-5,TRBV30,NA,CAWASGQETQYF
15,TRBJ2-7,TRBV4-1,NA,CASSQGSGRRYEQYF
15,TRBJ2-1,TRBV7-2,medium-sized,CASSLGTGRYNEQFF
15,TRBJ2-1,TRBV6-5,NA,CATAAATSQSYEQFF
10,TRBJ1-1,TRBV6-1,NA,CASGRTEAFF
13,TRBJ1-1,TRBV29-1,once,CSVQEGRNTEAFF
12,TRBJ2-7,TRBV30,NA,CASETGGYEQYF
15,TRBJ1-1,TRBV27,NA,CASSSWTGMNTEAFF
18,TRBJ1-5,TRBV14,NA,CASSHDMGLPYSNQPQHF
11,TRBJ1-1,TRBV11-2,NA,CASSSNTEAFF
12,TRBJ2-5,TRBV30,NA,CACLTGRETQYF
15,TRBJ2-3,TRBV4-1,NA,CASSQEVARRDTQYF
13,TRBJ2-7,TRBV30,NA,CAWSEDRGYEQYF